A single T cell receptor (beta chain) is shown here with its context. Antigen: not known. These data come from a study of shared clonotypes between healthy human individuals. Study findings and constraints: A few donors showed sharing of approximately 5% of naive CD4 clonotypes.

The CDR3 spans 19 residues. From germline, CDR1 is SGHNT and CDR2 YENEEA. The V gene end was trimmed by 5 bases and the J gene end by 4 bases; junction bases not matched to a gene: 16. The assay was immunoSEQ multiplex PCR, and TCRdb's table has in-frame clones only and misses some. The table has some 1.5 million clones, roughly 95% seen once; the top ten hold more than 0.9%. This receptor was obtained from a man aged 25 to 45 in good health. Sequencing was performed on naive CD4+ T cells sorted from blood. Subset reported: CD45RA+ positively selected. The chain uses TRBV11-3 and TRBJ2-5; TRBD2 aligns across 13 bases. The CDR3 region has the DNA TGTGCCAGCAGCCTTTCATGGACTAGCGGGAGCAAAGAGAGAGAGACCCAGTACTTC. Translation gives CASSLSWTSGSKERETQYF.